This section outlines one T cell receptor beta chain sequence together with its context. This CDR3 has 10 residues. Germline V CDR1 and CDR2: DFQATT, SNEGSKA (reference sequence). The V end was cut by 8 bases, the J end by 4 bases, with 9 bases between. The data were obtained in a study of cytomegalovirus exposure and HLA in healthy donors. This PCR relied on a set of 60 Vbeta primers and 13 Jbeta primers. Repertoires were generated with immunoSEQ multiplex PCR, while TCRdb's copy carries only in-frame clones and drops some. The sample includes tens of thousands of clones. The chain couples TRBV20-1 to TRBJ2-7, with D unclear. Sequencing was performed on PBMCs. The origin of this receptor is a female donor in good health and CMV-seropositive. The CDR3 coding sequence is TGCAGTACTACCGGTTACGAGCAGTACTTC. Residues: CSTTGYEQYF.